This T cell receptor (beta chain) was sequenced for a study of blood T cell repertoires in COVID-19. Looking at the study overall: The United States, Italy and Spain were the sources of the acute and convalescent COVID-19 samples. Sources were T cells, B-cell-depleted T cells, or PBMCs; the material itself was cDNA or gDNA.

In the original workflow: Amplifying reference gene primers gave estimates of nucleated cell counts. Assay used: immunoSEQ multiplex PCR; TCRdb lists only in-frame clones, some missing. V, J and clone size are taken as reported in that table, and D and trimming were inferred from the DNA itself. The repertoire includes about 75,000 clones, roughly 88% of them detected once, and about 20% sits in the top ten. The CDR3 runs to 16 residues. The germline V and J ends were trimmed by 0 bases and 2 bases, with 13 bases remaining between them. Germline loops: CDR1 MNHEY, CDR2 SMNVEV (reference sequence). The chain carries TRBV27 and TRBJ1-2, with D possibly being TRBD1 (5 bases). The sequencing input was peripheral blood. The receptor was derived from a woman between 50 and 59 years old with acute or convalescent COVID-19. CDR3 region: CASSLSVGGTNYGYTF. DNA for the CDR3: TGTGCCAGCAGTTTATCGGTTGGAGGGACGAACTATGGCTACACCTTC.